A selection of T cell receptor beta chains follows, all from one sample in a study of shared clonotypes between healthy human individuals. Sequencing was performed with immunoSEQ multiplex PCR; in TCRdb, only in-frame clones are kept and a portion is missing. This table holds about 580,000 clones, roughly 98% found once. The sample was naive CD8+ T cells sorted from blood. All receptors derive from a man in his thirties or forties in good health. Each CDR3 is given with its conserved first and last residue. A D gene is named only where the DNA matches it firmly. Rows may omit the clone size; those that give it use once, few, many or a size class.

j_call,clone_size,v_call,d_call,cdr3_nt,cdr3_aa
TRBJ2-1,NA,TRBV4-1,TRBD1,TGCGCCAGCACCCCTAGCTACGGGACAGAAGCTTTCAATGAGCAGTTCTTC,CASTPSYGTEAFNEQFF
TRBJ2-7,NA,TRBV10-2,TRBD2,TGCGCCAGCAGCCCCGGGCTAGCGGGAGACTATTACGAGCAGTACTTC,CASSPGLAGDYYEQYF
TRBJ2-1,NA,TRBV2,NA,TGTGCCAGCAGCCTGCCGGACTCGAGGTCTAGGTATGAGCAGTTCTTC,CASSLPDSRSRYEQFF
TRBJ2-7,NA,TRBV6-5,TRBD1,TGTGCCAGCAGTTACCCGGGACAGGGGGCCTACGAGCAGTACTTC,CASSYPGQGAYEQYF
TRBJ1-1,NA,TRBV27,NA,TGTGCCAGCAGTTTAGGCCCCTGGGGCACTGAAGCTTTCTTT,CASSLGPWGTEAFF
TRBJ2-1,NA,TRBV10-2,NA,TGCGCCAGCTCAGCTGGGCTAGTCAATGAGCAGTTCTTC,CASSAGLVNEQFF
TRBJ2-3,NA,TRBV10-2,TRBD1,TGCGCCAGCAGTGAGTCCTACCCGGGACAGGGTTACGATACGCAGTATTTT,CASSESYPGQGYDTQYF
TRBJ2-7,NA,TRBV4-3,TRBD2,TGCGCCAGCAGCCAAGATCACGCGGGGGAGGCCTCCTACGAGCAGTACTTC,CASSQDHAGEASYEQYF
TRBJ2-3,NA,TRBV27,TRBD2,TGTGCCAGCAGTTCCATAGCGGGAGTAGGCGATACGCAGTATTTT,CASSSIAGVGDTQYF
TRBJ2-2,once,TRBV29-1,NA,TGCAGCGTTGGGAGTCAGGAGAACACCGGGGAGCTGTTTTTT,CSVGSQENTGELFF
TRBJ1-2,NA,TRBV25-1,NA,TGTGCCAGCAGTCTAGATACCACGGGAAACTATGGCTACACCTTC,CASSLDTTGNYGYTF
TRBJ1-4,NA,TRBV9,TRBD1,TGTGCCAGCAGCAGAAACTTCCGGGACAGCCATGAAAAACTGTTTTTT,CASSRNFRDSHEKLFF
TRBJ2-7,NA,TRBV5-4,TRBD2,TGTGCCAGCAGCTTGCACAATCTAGCGGGTAGCTCCTACGAGCAGTACTTC,CASSLHNLAGSSYEQYF
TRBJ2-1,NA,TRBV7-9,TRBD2,TGTGCCAGCAGCGACCCAGCGGGAGGGATCCGGGAGCAGTTCTTC,CASSDPAGGIREQFF
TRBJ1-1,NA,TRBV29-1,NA,TGCAGCGTTGAAGATCACGAGGGGACAGAAGCTTTCTTT,CSVEDHEGTEAFF
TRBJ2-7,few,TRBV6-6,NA,TGTGCCAGCACCAAGGCCCGCAACGAGCAGTACTTC,CASTKARNEQYF
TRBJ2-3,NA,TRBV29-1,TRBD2,TGCAGCGTAGGACTAGCGGGAGCATCAGATACGCAGTATTTT,CSVGLAGASDTQYF
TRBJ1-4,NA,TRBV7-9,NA,TGTGCCAGCAGCGGGAAGCGAGGGAATGAAAAACTGTTTTTT,CASSGKRGNEKLFF
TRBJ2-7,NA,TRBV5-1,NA,TGCGCCAGCAGCGTGGCGCCGGGACGGACCTACGAGCAGTACTTC,CASSVAPGRTYEQYF
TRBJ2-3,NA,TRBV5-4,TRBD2,TGTGCCAGCGCGGGGGGGAGGTCCCGCACAGATACGCAGTATTTT,CASAGGRSRTDTQYF
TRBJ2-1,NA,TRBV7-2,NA,TGTGCCAGCAGCTTTGGGGGGAGCGGGAATGAGCAGTTCTTC,CASSFGGSGNEQFF
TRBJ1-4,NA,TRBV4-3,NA,TGCGCCAGCAGCCAAGGGACTCCAACTAATGAAAAACTGTTTTTT,CASSQGTPTNEKLFF
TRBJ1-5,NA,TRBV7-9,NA,TGTGCCAGCAGCTTAGCAGGGTCGAACAATCAGCCCCAGCATTTT,CASSLAGSNNQPQHF